The clone carrying this TCR beta chain was picked up one time. As yet, its antigen is unknown. CDR3 length: 15 amino acids. V shed 3 bases and J 5 bases; nucleotides not matched to a gene: 8. CDR1 is SGHTS, CDR2 YDEGEE, per germline. These data originate in a study of cytomegalovirus exposure and HLA in healthy donors. General study points: Several V segments, TRBV6-2 and TRBV6-3 among them, could not be told apart and were dropped. Presence/absence analyses rested on an assumption that sequencing depth was roughly uniform across donors.

This PCR relied on a set of 60 Vbeta primers and 13 Jbeta primers. Assay used: immunoSEQ multiplex PCR; TCRdb lists only in-frame clones, some missing. The data show roughly 290,000 clones, 70% to 90% seen once. Sequenced input: PBMCs. This receptor was obtained from a woman aged 18-30 years in good health and CMV-seronegative. The chain uses TRBV5-8 and TRBJ1-1; 9 bases map to TRBD1. CDR3: CASSSRTGGITEAFF. CDR3 nucleotides: TGTGCCAGCAGCTCTAGAACAGGGGGCATAACTGAAGCTTTCTTT.